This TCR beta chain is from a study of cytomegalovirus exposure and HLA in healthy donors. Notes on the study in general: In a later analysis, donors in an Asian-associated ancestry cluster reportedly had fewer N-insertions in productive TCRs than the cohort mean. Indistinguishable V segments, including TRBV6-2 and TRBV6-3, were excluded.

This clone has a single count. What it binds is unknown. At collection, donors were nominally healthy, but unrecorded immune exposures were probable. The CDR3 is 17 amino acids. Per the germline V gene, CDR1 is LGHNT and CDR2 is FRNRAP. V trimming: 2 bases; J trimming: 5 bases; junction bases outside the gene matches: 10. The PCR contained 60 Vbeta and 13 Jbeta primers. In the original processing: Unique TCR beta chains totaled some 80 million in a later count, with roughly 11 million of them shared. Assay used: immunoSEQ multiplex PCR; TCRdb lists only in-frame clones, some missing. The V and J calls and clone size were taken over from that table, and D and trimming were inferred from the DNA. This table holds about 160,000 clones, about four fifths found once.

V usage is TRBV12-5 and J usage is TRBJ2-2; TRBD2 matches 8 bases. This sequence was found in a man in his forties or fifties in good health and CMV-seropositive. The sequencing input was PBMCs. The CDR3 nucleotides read TGTGCTAGTGGTTTGAACTACGGGGGGGGTCTAACCGGGGAGCTGTTTTTT. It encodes CASGLNYGGGLTGELFF.